Below, one TCR beta chain is given with its context. The antigen is unknown. The CDR3 consists of 16 residues. The germline V gene has CDR1 SEHNR and CDR2 FQNEAQ (reference sequence). The record originates from a study of CXCR3-negative and CXCR3-positive naive CD8 T cells. Overall study findings and caveats: Naive cells used TRBV-TRBJ genes in much the same way whether CXCR3-negative or CXCR3-positive; memory cells did not. Both naive subsets carried similar amounts of surface CD5, so TCR strength was inferred from TRB CDR3 properties.

Carrying UMI labels, the TRB cDNA libraries were prepared through 5' RACE. Following a re-call of the 5' RACE reads, TCRdb has one entry per CDR3 protein and lacks DNA. The sample includes about 130,000 distinct CDR3 sequences. The chain carries TRBV7-9 and TRBJ1-3; checking the TCRdb D call of TRBD1 is not possible without DNA. The sequenced sample was naive CXCR3- CD8+ T cells from blood. Noted subset: CD45RO-CCR7+CD27+CD95- naive CD8+ T cells lacking CXCR3 (TNR3-). The TCR was taken from a human donor in good health. Some clones in this sample may be carry-over from other donors' samples. CDR3 sequence: CASSPGAVSSGNTIYF.